The 15 T cell receptor beta chains below were found in one sample sequenced in a study of blood T cell repertoires in COVID-19. Method: immunoSEQ multiplex PCR; TCRdb's copy keeps in-frame clones and lacks some. The sample includes roughly 69,000 clones, approximately 87% seen only once; the top ten take almost 4.5%. Sequencing was carried out using peripheral blood. Receptor source: a man aged 45-65 years with active COVID-19.

The chain combines TRBV12-3 or TRBV12-4 with TRBJ1-1, with D uncertain. V lost 6 bases and J 1 base, leaving 9 bases between the germline ends. The CDR3 length is 13 residues. The CDR3 reads CASSTVTNTEAFF. CDR3 nucleotide sequence: TGTGCCAGCAGCACAGTAACGAACACTGAAGCTTTCTTT.

The V call is TRBV29-1, the J call TRBJ2-1; 9 bases fit TRBD2. CDR1 SQVTM and CDR2 ANQGSEA come from the germline V gene. Trimming removed 4 bases from V and 7 bases from J; junction bases left unmatched: 8. This CDR3 is 14 amino acids long. The CDR3: CSVASASGNNEQFF. DNA for the CDR3: TGCAGCGTTGCGTCTGCTAGCGGGAATAATGAGCAGTTCTTC.

J is TRBJ2-1 and V is TRBV7-9, with D unclear. CDR3 size: 15 residues. Germline loops: CDR1 SEHNR, CDR2 FQNEAQ (reference sequence). With 1 base removed from V and 4 bases from J, the gap between germline ends came to 11 bases. DNA of the CDR3: TGTGCCAGCAGCTTAGGTCCGTTAGAGTACAATGAGCAGTTCTTC. Its translation: CASSLGPLEYNEQFF.

The V gene is TRBV28, the J gene TRBJ2-3; TRBD1 matches 8 bases. CDR3 length: 16 amino acids. V was clipped by 5 bases and J by 1 base; unmatched bases: 8. Germline lookup yields CDR1 MDHEN and CDR2 SYDVKM. The CDR3 sequence is CASSGGQGKRTDTQYF. The DNA of the CDR3 is TGTGCCAGCAGTGGCGGACAGGGAAAGCGCACAGATACGCAGTATTTT.

The chain uses TRBV28 and TRBJ1-5; 7 bases align to TRBD1. Germline V gene data show CDR1 as MDHEN and CDR2 as SYDVKM. After removal of 5 bases from V and 1 base from J, the junction contained 5 bases not matched to a gene. The CDR3 contains 15 residues. The CDR3 DNA follows: TGTGCCAGCAGTCGAGACAGGGCAAGCAATCAGCCCCAGCATTTT. Its translation: CASSRDRASNQPQHF.

This clone was picked up one time. The chain employs TRBV24-1 and TRBJ2-3; a possible D gene is TRBD2 (5 bases). Trimming cost V 6 bases and J 5 bases, with 20 bases left between them. Germline loops: CDR1 KGHDR, CDR2 SFDVKD. This CDR3 has 16 amino acids. CDR3 region: CATSTWGDLIGDTQYF. The CDR3 DNA is TGTGCCACCAGTACGTGGGGAGATCTTATTGGAGATACGCAGTATTTT.

This chain links TRBV3-1 (or the pseudogene TRBV3-2) with TRBJ2-4, with 8 positions matching TRBD1. The length of the CDR3 is 17 residues. Trimming took 4 bases from V and 3 from J; bases not matched to a gene: 11. Germline V gene sequence: CDR1 LGHDT, CDR2 YNNKEL (reference sequence). The CDR3 coding sequence is TGTGCCAGCAGCCCCCCTACAGGGGGATCAGGCAAAAACATTCAGTACTTC. It translates to CASSPPTGGSGKNIQYF.

V is TRBV5-6 and J is TRBJ1-6; 9 bases match TRBD1. J lost 7 bases, V lost 3 bases, and 5 bases had no gene match. The CDR3 sequence is 15 residues long. Germline CDR1 SGHDT, CDR2 YYEEEE. CDR3 in DNA: TGTGCCAGCAGCTGGGGACAGGGAAGAAATTCACCCCTCCACTTT. Translation: CASSWGQGRNSPLHF. Full variable domain (remainder filled in from reference TRBV5-6 and TRBJ1-6): DAGVTQSPTHLIKTRGQQVTLRCSPKSGHDTVSWYQQALGQGPQFIFQYYEEEERQRGNFPDRFSGHQFPNYSSELNVNALLLGDSALYLCASSWGQGRNSPLHFGNGTRLTVT.

The chain couples TRBV11-2 to TRBJ2-7; D is perhaps TRBD1 (6 bases). CDR1 is SGHAT and CDR2 is FQNNGV in the germline V gene. The CDR3 has 15 residues. Trimming stripped 3 bases from V and 1 base from J, with 13 bases between. The CDR3 sequence: CASSFSVDSSYEQYF. The DNA of the CDR3 is TGTGCCAGCAGCTTCTCCGTGGACAGTTCCTACGAGCAGTACTTC.

This rearrangement joins TRBV3-1 (or the pseudogene TRBV3-2) to TRBJ1-1; D possibly corresponds to TRBD1 (6 bases). CDR1 LGHDT and CDR2 YNNKEL come from the germline V gene (reference sequence). The CDR3 has 17 residues. Trimming pared 1 base from V and 1 base from J, leaving 16 bases between. The CDR3 DNA is TGTGCCAGCAGCCAAGGGGCGCGAGGGGGTAGGAACACTGAAGCTTTCTTT. The encoded protein is CASSQGARGGRNTEAFF.

This clone was picked up many times. The V gene is TRBV18, the J gene TRBJ2-7; D possibly corresponds to TRBD2 (6 bases). This CDR3 spans 16 amino acids. V shed 4 bases and J shed 2 bases, with 18 bases lying between them. Germline loops: CDR1 KGHSH, CDR2 LQKENI. CDR3 sequence (DNA): TGTGCCAGCTCACTTGGTTCCGGGACTGGGACCTACGAGCAGTACTTC. Protein sequence: CASSLGSGTGTYEQYF.

J is TRBJ2-3 and V is TRBV14; 12 bases map to TRBD2. The V gene end was trimmed by 2 bases and the J gene end by 5 bases; junction bases not matched to a gene: 11. CDR3 length: 18 residues. The germline gives CDR1 SGHDN, CDR2 FVKESK. In DNA, the CDR3 is TGTGCCAGCAGCCAACTACTTCTAGCGGGGGGGCCGGGAGATACGCAGTATTTT. Amino acid sequence: CASSQLLLAGGPGDTQYF.

The genes are TRBV19 and TRBJ1-6; no firm D call. Germline V lookup: CDR1 LNHDA, CDR2 SQIVND (reference sequence). The CDR3 sequence is 18 residues long. Trimming removed 6 bases at V and 5 bases at J, with 23 bases between. The CDR3 spells CASRVIGLSPIDNSPLHF. CDR3 in DNA: TGTGCCAGTAGAGTTATTGGACTTTCCCCGATCGATAATTCACCCCTCCACTTT.

The chain uses TRBV5-1 and TRBJ2-3, with unresolved D. With 0 bases removed from V and 2 bases from J, the gap between germline ends came to 7 bases. This CDR3 contains 14 residues. The germline V gene has CDR1 SGHRS and CDR2 YFSETQ. CDR3 sequence reads: CASSLGTVTDTQYF. CDR3 nucleotides: TGCGCCAGCAGCTTGGGTACGGTCACAGATACGCAGTATTTT.

The chain recombines TRBV7-3 with TRBJ2-3; TRBD1 agrees at 8 bases. The CDR3 spans 14 residues. Germline lookup yields CDR1 SGHTA and CDR2 FQGTGA. The junction had 6 bases not matched to a gene; V was cut back by 6 bases and J by 4 bases. The DNA for the CDR3 is TGTGCCAGCAGACAAGCGACAGGGGCAGATACGCAGTATTTT. It is translated as CASRQATGADTQYF.